This TCR beta chain was profiled in a study of siplizumab effects on memory and regulatory T cells (dated by TCRdb to about 2019). In the study overall: The study looked at the effect of siplizumab, an anti-CD2 antibody, on alloreactive T-cell subsets in allogeneic mixed lymphocyte reactions made from human PBMCs.

TCRbeta CDR3 sequencing was performed on sorted unstimulated T cells and on proliferating T cells recovered from mixed lymphocyte reactions. Fresh whole blood from about 10 HLA-typed healthy donors served as the source for isolating PBMCs. To map where alloreactive clones came from, CD4+ regulatory T cells in the unstimulated state were FACS-sorted. Findings and caveats that apply to the study as a whole: Sequences below about 10^-5 frequency were poorly captured, so only a minor fraction of alloreactive clones could be mapped to unstimulated subsets. Whether proliferating Tregs from siplizumab cultures were suppressive was not functionally confirmed. About 80-96% of proliferating CD4+ or CD8+ clones could not be given a naive or memory phenotype. Unstimulated naive T cells appeared to be more diverse than memory T cells, and naive cells seemed to make a substantial contribution to the alloresponse. The cumulative frequency of alloreactive sequences traceable to unstimulated CD4+ memory T cells was significantly reduced by siplizumab. Among mappable alloreactive CD4+ clones, the Treg-derived fraction averaged about 75% with siplizumab versus about 27% in control reactions.

Receptors were amplified or captured by the immunoSEQ multiplex PCR assay. The deep sequencing platform assayed some 90,000 TCR templates per sample. Genomic DNA extracted from sorted T cells was the material used for TCRbeta CDR3 sequencing. On the study's bioinformatics: The R programming language was used for clonal analysis of the TCRbeta CDR3 data. Unstimulated samples were compared with post-reaction CFSE-low samples to define alloreactive CD4+ and CD8+ clones. Regulatory or non-regulatory origin of alloreactive CD4+ clones was assigned by matching sequences to the sorted unstimulated Treg and non-Treg repertoires. TCRdb holds this immuneACCESS table with in-frame rearrangements only. Some clones are missing; in checked studies, unresolved V genes explain under half, and the rest has no known cause. Clone size and V and J calls were adopted from that table, with D and trimming inferred from the DNA. The sample records tens of thousands of clones, about 87% of which are singletons. Jointly, the top ten make up around 1.8% of the sample.

Counted from cysteine to phenylalanine, this CDR3 has 14 amino acids. CDR3 DNA only is kept here, 42 bases in frame from base 1. From the germline V gene (reference sequence), CDR1 is GTSNPN and CDR2 is SVGIG. V sheds 1 base and J sheds 11 bases, leaving 20 bases between their ends. This clone has only a few counts. Its antigen has not been determined. There are no base qualities to consult, and no much larger clone falls within one base. The chain uses TRBV30 and TRBJ1-1, with TRBD1 tentatively as D gene (6 bases match). This sequence was found in a human donor in good health. Sequencing used Tregs sorted from blood. The DNA reads TGTGCCTGGAGTGGTACAGGGTGGGTTCGGGAGGCTTTCTTT. It codes for CAWSGTGWVREAFF.